Listed here are 23 T cell receptor beta chains from one sample, sequenced in a study of T cells in narcolepsy. Assay used: immunoSEQ multiplex PCR; TCRdb lists only in-frame clones, some missing. The data hold tens of thousands of clones, with around 84% observed a single time. Material: memory (CD45RA-) CD4+ T cells from blood. These receptors were collected from a human donor in good health.

CDR3 DNA: TGTGCCAGCACCGATCCGGGACAGAGAACTGAAGCTTTCTTT. As protein: CASTDPGQRTEAFF. The J gene is TRBJ1-1, the V gene TRBV7-9; the match to TRBD1 covers 7 bases. CDR1 is SEHNR, CDR2 FQNEAQ, per germline (reference sequence). V shed 7 bases, J shed 5 bases, and the junction held 10 bases outside the gene matches. The CDR3 is made up of 14 amino acids.

The rearrangement uses TRBV5-1 and TRBJ1-6; D remains ambiguous. CDR3 length: 16 residues. The germline gives CDR1 SGHRS, CDR2 YFSETQ. Trimming pared 0 bases from V and 7 bases from J, leaving 14 bases between. The CDR3 reads CASSLAGGRENSPLHF. CDR3 nucleotides: TGCGCCAGCAGCTTGGCTGGTGGGAGGGAGAATTCACCCCTCCACTTT.

CDR3 DNA sequence: TGTGCCAGCAGCCCTGCTAGCGGATACGAGCAGTACTTC. Protein product: CASSPASGYEQYF. This chain joins TRBV7-9 and TRBJ2-7; 7 bases line up with TRBD2. The CDR3 is 13 amino acids. Germline CDR1 is SEHNR and CDR2 is FQNEAQ (reference sequence). After removal of 5 bases from V and 4 bases from J, the junction contained 5 bases not matched to a gene.

The genes are TRBV29-1 and TRBJ2-5; tentative D call: TRBD2 (5 bases). Germline V lookup: CDR1 SQVTM, CDR2 ANQGSEA. The CDR3 contains 15 residues. Trimming removed 0 bases at V and 4 bases at J, with 15 bases between. DNA for the CDR3: TGCAGCGTTGAAGAATGGGCTAGCCCGGGAGAGACCCAGTACTTC. Amino acid sequence: CSVEEWASPGETQYF.

A few counts support this clone. The V gene is TRBV18, the J gene TRBJ1-4; D remains ambiguous. The CDR3 consists of 11 residues. Germline assignment: CDR1 KGHSH and CDR2 LQKENI. Trimming cost V 5 bases and J 3 bases, with 1 base left between them. The CDR3 loop reads CASSSNEKLFF. CDR3 coding DNA: TGTGCCAGCTCATCTAATGAAAAACTGTTTTTT.

This clone was recorded once. The chain combines TRBV9 with TRBJ2-1; D assignment may be TRBD1 or TRBD2 (6 bases each). Trimming took off 0 bases at V and 5 bases at J, with 15 bases between the two ends. There are 16 residues in the CDR3. Germline V gives CDR1 SGDLS, CDR2 YYNGEE. This chain's CDR3 is CASSVGGAHVNNEQFF. In nucleotides, the CDR3 is TGTGCCAGCAGCGTAGGGGGGGCCCACGTAAACAATGAGCAGTTCTTC.

V and J are TRBV10-2 and TRBJ2-3; 9 nucleotides match TRBD2. The germline V gene has CDR1 WSHSY and CDR2 SAAADI. This CDR3 is 14 amino acids long. V lost 5 bases and J lost 2; bases outside the gene matches: 2. The chain's CDR3 is CASSRGLATDTQYF. CDR3 bases: TGCGCCAGCAGTAGGGGACTAGCCACAGATACGCAGTATTTT.

In its sample, this clone was seen a few times. The chain combines TRBV6-6 with TRBJ1-1; 8 nucleotides agree with TRBD1. Germline CDR1 MNHNY, CDR2 SVGAGI (reference sequence). The J segment lost 4 bases and the V segment lost 2 bases, leaving 9 bases of the junction unmatched. The CDR3 totals 16 residues. In nucleotides, the CDR3 is TGTGCCAGCAGTTACGGACGGCACAGGGGGAGCACTGAAGCTTTCTTT. It is translated as CASSYGRHRGSTEAFF.

This clone was recorded a few times. The chain uses TRBV4-3 and TRBJ2-7; perhaps TRBD2 as D (5 bases). From germline, CDR1 is LGHNA and CDR2 YSLEER. CDR3 length: 16 amino acids. Trimming took off 1 base at V and 1 base at J, with 14 bases between the two ends. The CDR3 loop is CASSQVSSGKSYEQYF. CDR3 coding DNA: TGCGCCAGCAGCCAAGTTTCGTCCGGGAAGTCCTACGAGCAGTACTTC.

The rearrangement links TRBV19 to TRBJ2-7; 8 nucleotides line up with TRBD2. In germline, CDR1 is LNHDA, CDR2 SQIVND (reference sequence). The junction had 2 bases not matched to a gene; V was cut back by 5 bases and J by 2 bases. This CDR3 comprises 13 residues. CDR3 protein: CASSELAAYEQYF. CDR3 bases: TGTGCCAGTAGTGAACTAGCGGCCTACGAGCAGTACTTC.

The chain links TRBV6-5 to TRBJ1-1; D remains ambiguous. The germline CDR1 and CDR2 sequences are MNHEY and SVGAGI. This CDR3 spans 15 amino acids. The ends were cut back, 0 bases at V and 5 bases at J, with 13 bases in the middle. DNA of the CDR3: TGTGCCAGCAGTTACTCGAAATGGGGAGGAACTGAAGCTTTCTTT. It encodes CASSYSKWGGTEAFF.

The count of this clone is one. The V call is TRBV18, the J call TRBJ2-1; 12 nucleotides match TRBD1. Germline CDR1 reads KGHSH; CDR2 reads LQKENI. The CDR3 spans 16 residues. V lost 1 base, J lost 4 bases, and 2 bases stayed unmatched. CDR3 DNA: TGTGCCAGCTCACCACGGGGACAGGGGGCTTACAATGAGCAGTTCTTC. This sequence encodes CASSPRGQGAYNEQFF.

V is TRBV28 and J is TRBJ2-7; 12 bases match TRBD2. Losses at the gene ends were 6 bases for V and 3 bases for J; bases not matched to a gene: 9. The CDR3 is 16 residues long. CDR1 is MDHEN, CDR2 SYDVKM, per germline. The CDR3 region has the DNA TGTGCCAGCAGATTCTCGACTAGCGGGAGAGGCTACGAGCAGTACTTC. This gives the protein CASRFSTSGRGYEQYF.

This rearrangement joins TRBV13 to TRBJ1-3, with 7 bases identical to TRBD1. Germline V gene lookup returns CDR1 PRHDT and CDR2 FYEKMQ (reference sequence). J gave up 0 bases and V 3 bases, and 5 bases lay outside the gene matches. The CDR3 spans 16 residues. The CDR3 protein is CASSFPGQHSGNTIYF. In DNA form, the CDR3 reads TGTGCCAGCAGCTTCCCGGGACAGCACTCTGGAAACACCATATATTTT.

The chain carries TRBV29-1 and TRBJ2-5; the D gene is possibly TRBD2 (5 bases). CDR1 and CDR2 (germline): SQVTM, ANQGSEA. The germline V and J ends were trimmed by 4 bases and 4 bases, with 16 bases remaining between them. This CDR3 has 14 amino acids. The CDR3 here is CSVARGSRRETQYF. Here the CDR3 DNA reads TGCAGCGTTGCCCGAGGGAGCAGGCGAGAGACCCAGTACTTC. Full variable domain (missing parts from reference TRBV29-1 and TRBJ2-5): SAVISQKPSRDICQRGTSLTIQCQVDSQVTMMFWYRQQPGQSLTLIATANQGSEATYESGFVIDKFPISRPNLTFSTLTVSNMSPEDSSIYLCSVARGSRRETQYFGPGTRLLVL.

The V and J genes are TRBV5-1 and TRBJ2-3; TRBD2 matches at 11 bases. This CDR3 is 18 amino acids long. V trimming: 3 bases; J trimming: 0 bases; junction bases outside the gene matches: 9. Looked up from germline, CDR1 is SGHRS and CDR2 is YFSETQ. The DNA for the CDR3 is TGCGCCAGCAGCTCGGGACTAGCGGCGATTCTTAGCACAGATACGCAGTATTTT. Translated: CASSSGLAAILSTDTQYF.

The chain is built from TRBV6-6 and TRBJ1-6, with D maybe TRBD1 (6 bases). CDR3 length: 15 residues. Per the germline V gene, CDR1 is MNHNY and CDR2 is SVGAGI (reference sequence). Trimming shortened V by 3 bases and J by 9 bases, and 15 bases separated the two germline ends. CDR3 loop: CASSYTGGGASPLHF. The CDR3, as DNA: TGTGCCAGCAGTTATACCGGCGGGGGGGCTTCACCCCTCCACTTT.

This clone was seen a few times. This chain links TRBV27 with TRBJ1-3; D not certain. Germline-derived CDR1 and CDR2 are MNHEY and SMNVEV (reference sequence). The CDR3 runs to 17 residues. Trimming left V 2 bases short and J 0 bases short, with 14 bases between. CDR3 protein: CASSLEDALHSGNTIYF. The CDR3 nucleotides are TGTGCCAGCAGTTTAGAGGATGCACTCCACTCTGGAAACACCATATATTTT.

In nucleotides, the CDR3 is TGTGCCTGGAGTGTACTAGATACGCAGTATTTT. Its protein product is CAWSVLDTQYF. The J gene is TRBJ2-3, the V gene TRBV30; D is uncertain. The CDR3 runs 11 residues. Germline V gene lookup returns CDR1 GTSNPN and CDR2 SVGIG (reference sequence). Trimming cost V 0 bases and J 5 bases, with 3 bases left between them. The variable domain in full, with the rest retrieved from reference TRBV30 and TRBJ2-3, is SQTIHQWPATLVQPVGSPLSLECTVEGTSNPNLYWYRQAAGRGLQLLFYSVGIGQISSEVPQNLSASRPQDRQFILSSKKLLLSDSGFYLCAWSVLDTQYFGPGTRLTVL.

The V call is TRBV5-4, the J call TRBJ2-5; tentatively, D is TRBD1 (5 bases). The DNA end favors TRBJ2-7, so the J call may be wrong. Germline-derived CDR1 and CDR2 are SGHNT and YYREEE (reference sequence). This CDR3 is built from 13 residues. The CDR3 DNA follows: TGTGCCAGCAGCCCCGGTAGACAGTACGAGCAGTACTTC. Translating gives CASSPGRQYEQYF.

The chain combines TRBV7-2 with TRBJ2-1; D uncertain. Germline V CDR1 and CDR2: SGHTA, FQGNSA. The CDR3 loop spans 14 amino acids. V lost 8 bases and J 2 bases, leaving 13 bases between the germline ends. The CDR3 DNA reads TGTGCCAGCGAAGGTCAGTACCCCTACAATGAGCAGTTCTTC. Encoded protein: CASEGQYPYNEQFF.

The rearrangement uses TRBV7-2 and TRBJ2-7, with 10 bases fitting TRBD2. CDR1 and CDR2 from the germline V gene are SGHTA and FQGNSA. The V and J ends lost 5 bases and 6 bases, in that order; junction bases with no gene match: 10. This CDR3 region has 15 residues. The CDR3 nucleotides are TGTGCCAGCAGCCCCCCGGGACTAGCGTTTATCGAGCAGTACTTC. The encoded protein is CASSPPGLAFIEQYF.

The chain combines TRBV9 with TRBJ1-1, with 8 positions matching TRBD1. Germline assignment: CDR1 SGDLS and CDR2 YYNGEE. Trimming removed 3 bases from V and 12 bases from J; junction bases left unmatched: 4. The CDR3 is made up of 11 amino acids. Here the CDR3 reads CASSAGGKTFF. CDR3 DNA: TGTGCCAGCAGCGCAGGGGGCAAAACTTTCTTT.